This passage covers 32 T cell receptor beta chains from one sample sequenced in a study of T cell responses to AZD1222 COVID-19 vaccine. Data came from immunoSEQ multiplex PCR; TCRdb stores just in-frame clones and leaves some out. Of some 100,000 clones listed, approximately 90% are singletons. The sample consisted of peripheral blood, taken on day 0 of AZD1222 vaccination. The receptors were gathered from an adult in good health.

This clone is a singleton in its sample. In DNA, the CDR3 is TGTGCCAGCAGCCTACCCGAACGCAGGGAACCTAAGGACTATGGCTACACCTTC. This translates into CASSLPERREPKDYGYTF. J is TRBJ1-2 and V is TRBV11-3; D is possibly TRBD1 (5 bases). The CDR3 length is 18 residues. The germline V and J ends were trimmed by 5 bases and 3 bases, with 25 bases remaining between them. Germline lookup yields CDR1 SGHNT and CDR2 YENEEA.

V gene TRBV3-1 (or the pseudogene TRBV3-2) combines with J gene TRBJ1-1, with D possibly TRBD1 on 6 matching bases. The CDR3 length is 16 residues. Germline V CDR1 and CDR2: LGHDT, YNNKEL (reference sequence). The V end lost 3 bases, the J end lost 4 bases, and 18 bases lay between the germline ends. The CDR3 nucleotides are TGTGCCAGCAGCCACAGGGGCACCGGGTGGGGCACTGAAGCTTTCTTT. As protein: CASSHRGTGWGTEAFF.

The V call is TRBV19, the J call TRBJ2-3, with TRBD2 identical over 9 bases. V gave up 1 base and J gave up 4 bases; unmatched junction bases: 9. CDR3 length equals 17 residues. CDR1 LNHDA and CDR2 SQIVND come from the germline V gene (reference sequence). CDR3 sequence reads: CASSIGRGGLLADTQYF. CDR3 nucleotide sequence: TGTGCCAGTAGTATAGGGCGGGGGGGCCTCTTAGCAGATACGCAGTATTTT.

J is TRBJ1-2 and V is TRBV4-2, with a weak D call TRBD1 (5 bases). There are 16 residues in the CDR3. Trimming removed 0 bases from V and 6 bases from J, with 17 bases in between. The germline CDR1 and CDR2 sequences are LGHNA and YNFKEQ. The CDR3 DNA reads as TGTGCCAGCAGCCAAGAATTATCCGGGGGTAGCGATGGCTACACCTTC. Encoded protein: CASSQELSGGSDGYTF.

The rearrangement links TRBV9 to TRBJ1-1; 8 bases align to TRBD1. The CDR3 covers 15 residues. Germline V CDR1 and CDR2: SGDLS, YYNGEE. V shed 3 bases and J 6 bases; nucleotides not matched to a gene: 10. The DNA of the CDR3 is TGTGCCAGCAGCGGATACAGGGGGGTTGGATCTGAAGCTTTCTTT. Protein: CASSGYRGVGSEAFF. The full variable domain, rest sourced from reference TRBV9 and TRBJ1-1, is DSGVTQTPKHLITATGQRVTLRCSPRSGDLSVYWYQQSLDQGLQFLIQYYNGEERAKGNILERFSAQQFPDLHSELNLSSLELGDSALYFCASSGYRGVGSEAFFGQGTRLTVV.

The V call is TRBV25-1, the J call TRBJ1-2; D ambiguous. There are 15 residues in the CDR3. V was trimmed by 4 bases and J by 1 base, leaving 13 bases between them. Germline lookup yields CDR1 MGHDK and CDR2 SYGVNS. CDR3 sequence (DNA): TGTGCCAGCAGTGGGGAGGGCAACATTAACTATGGCTACACCTTC. Amino acids: CASSGEGNINYGYTF.

The CDR3 region is CASSLGQGLDGYTF. DNA of the CDR3: TGCGCCAGCAGCTTGGGACAGGGTCTGGATGGCTACACCTTC. The chain employs TRBV5-1 and TRBJ1-2; TRBD1 agrees at 7 bases. The germline V gene has CDR1 SGHRS and CDR2 YFSETQ. Trimming cost V 0 bases and J 6 bases; bases outside gene matches: 5. This CDR3 region has 14 residues.

The chain uses TRBV27 and TRBJ2-7, with TRBD2 matching over 9 bases. With 5 bases clipped from V and 4 bases from J, the junction kept 9 bases outside the gene matches. Germline loops: CDR1 MNHEY, CDR2 SMNVEV (reference sequence). The CDR3 extends over 15 amino acids. CDR3 in amino acids: CASSRGSGGWYEQYF. In nucleotides, the CDR3 is TGTGCCAGCAGTAGGGGTAGCGGGGGATGGTACGAGCAGTACTTC.

This clone was counted a few times. This chain links TRBV19 with TRBJ2-7, with 8 bases lining up with TRBD2. This CDR3 contains 15 residues. In germline, CDR1 is LNHDA, CDR2 SQIVND (reference sequence). Trimming removed 6 bases from V and 3 bases from J; junction bases left unmatched: 10. In DNA form, the CDR3 reads TGTGCCAGTAGCCTTTCAATCGGGGGGGGCTACGAGCAGTACTTC. Protein: CASSLSIGGGYEQYF.

The chain joins TRBV25-1 to TRBJ1-2; D is undetermined. V lost 10 bases and J lost 4, with 16 bases in between. Germline V gene lookup returns CDR1 MGHDK and CDR2 SYGVNS. CDR3 length: 13 residues. CDR3 in amino acids: CATKGAGPYGYTF. DNA for the CDR3: TGTGCCACCAAGGGCGCTGGCCCCTATGGCTACACCTTC.

The V call is TRBV19, the J call TRBJ1-5, with TRBD1 matching over 8 bases. This CDR3 comprises 19 residues. Germline assignment: CDR1 LNHDA and CDR2 SQIVND (reference sequence). V shed 3 bases, J shed 4 bases, and the junction held 17 bases outside the gene matches. The DNA for the CDR3 is TGTGCCAGTAGTATCGAAGACAGGGGCCTCCGATTCGGAAATCAGCCCCAGCATTTT. The encoded protein is CASSIEDRGLRFGNQPQHF.

The chain recombines TRBV6-5 with TRBJ1-1; a weak D match, TRBD1 (5 bases). This CDR3 is built from 12 residues. V was cut by 7 bases and J by 11 bases, with 17 bases left in between. Germline V gene data show CDR1 as MNHEY and CDR2 as SVGAGI. CDR3: CASTSTGTRAFF. CDR3 DNA: TGTGCCAGCACCAGTACCGGGACGCGCGCTTTCTTT.

This rearrangement joins TRBV5-1 to TRBJ2-3; possibly TRBD1 for D (5 bases). Trimming cost V 0 bases and J 1 base, with 9 bases left between them. The length of the CDR3 is 15 residues. CDR1 is SGHRS and CDR2 is YFSETQ in the germline V gene. CDR3 in DNA: TGCGCCAGCAGCTTGGAGGGGTCTGGCACAGATACGCAGTATTTT. It is translated as CASSLEGSGTDTQYF.

The chain joins TRBV28 to TRBJ2-5; D is possibly TRBD2 (7 bases). This CDR3 comprises 13 residues. Germline CDR1 is MDHEN and CDR2 is SYDVKM. V lost 6 bases and J lost 4, with 12 bases in between. CDR3 residues: CASSLGGGETQYF. The CDR3 DNA follows: TGTGCCAGCAGCTTGGGAGGGGGAGAGACCCAGTACTTC.

The V call is TRBV10-1, the J call TRBJ1-2; D unresolved. V shed 7 bases and J shed 5 bases, with 26 bases lying between them. Germline assignment: CDR1 WNHNN and CDR2 SYGVQD (reference sequence). This CDR3 spans 17 amino acids. As DNA, the CDR3 is TGCGCCAGCAAGGGCTTAAGACCCGGGAGTATTGGTTATGGCTACACCTTC. It encodes CASKGLRPGSIGYGYTF.

The chain is built from TRBV27 and TRBJ1-2; D not resolved. There are 13 residues in the CDR3. Germline loops: CDR1 MNHEY, CDR2 SMNVEV (reference sequence). With 1 base removed from V and 4 bases from J, the gap between germline ends came to 7 bases. The CDR3 nucleotides read TGTGCCAGCAGTTTATTATTCGGCTATGGCTACACCTTC. Protein product: CASSLLFGYGYTF.

The rearrangement links TRBV3-1 (or the pseudogene TRBV3-2) to TRBJ2-7; D remains unclear. Germline V lookup: CDR1 LGHDT, CDR2 YNNKEL (reference sequence). The length of the CDR3 is 14 residues. V dropped 0 bases and J dropped 1 base, with 7 bases sitting between them. The CDR3 DNA is TGTGCCAGCAGCCAAGAAGTCGGGTCCTACGAGCAGTACTTC. This codes for CASSQEVGSYEQYF.

The chain joins TRBV28 to TRBJ1-1; D gene uncertain. Germline loops: CDR1 MDHEN, CDR2 SYDVKM. The CDR3 extends over 14 amino acids. V gave up 4 bases and J gave up 1 base, with 10 bases separating them. Written as DNA, the CDR3 is TGTGCCAGCAGTTGGGTGGATCCGAACACTGAAGCTTTCTTT. Encoded protein: CASSWVDPNTEAFF. Combining the CDR3 with reference TRBV28 and TRBJ1-1 gives the whole variable domain DVKVTQSSRYLVKRTGEKVFLECVQDMDHENMFWYRQDPGLGLRLIYFSYDVKMKEKGDIPEGYSVSREKKERFSLILESASTNQTSMYLCASSWVDPNTEAFFGQGTRLTVV.

This sequence joins TRBV5-1 and TRBJ1-1; D perhaps matches TRBD1 (5 bases). V was trimmed by 3 bases and J by 11 bases, leaving 17 bases between them. The CDR3 is 13 residues long. Germline V gene data show CDR1 as SGHRS and CDR2 as YFSETQ. The CDR3 DNA reads as TGCGCCAGCAGCTCGGGACCCACAACCGGGGCTTTCTTT. Translated, it gives CASSSGPTTGAFF.

The chain carries TRBV5-1 and TRBJ1-1; D is uncertain. Germline CDR1 SGHRS, CDR2 YFSETQ. CDR3 length: 13 residues. V lost 4 bases to trimming and J lost 1 base, with 8 bases between them. As DNA, the CDR3 is TGCGCCAGCAGCACCCAAGGGAACACTGAAGCTTTCTTT. Its translation: CASSTQGNTEAFF.

This chain uses TRBV7-9 with TRBJ1-2; TRBD1 aligns across 7 bases. This CDR3 contains 14 residues. The J segment lost 8 bases and the V segment lost 8 bases, leaving 14 bases of the junction unmatched. The germline CDR1 and CDR2 sequences are SEHNR and FQNEAQ (reference sequence). The CDR3 DNA follows: TGTGCCAGCTTCGGACAGGCGGACCGAAGCGGCTACACCTTC. This encodes CASFGQADRSGYTF.

The V call is TRBV5-1, the J call TRBJ2-3; no firm D call. Looked up from germline, CDR1 is SGHRS and CDR2 is YFSETQ. This CDR3 contains 14 residues. Trimming removed 0 bases at V and 2 bases at J, with 7 bases between. CDR3 DNA: TGCGCCAGCAGCTTGGGCAGCCACACAGATACGCAGTATTTT. Amino acid sequence: CASSLGSHTDTQYF.

This clone was detected only once. The chain is built from TRBV9 and TRBJ2-1, with a tentative D call TRBD2 (7 bases). The CDR3 extends over 16 amino acids. Deletions cut 0 bases from V and 3 bases from J, with 13 bases between. Per the germline V gene, CDR1 is SGDLS and CDR2 is YYNGEE. The CDR3 here is CASSVDEGGFYNEQFF. CDR3 sequence (DNA): TGTGCCAGCAGCGTAGACGAGGGGGGGTTCTACAATGAGCAGTTCTTC.

The chain carries TRBV7-8 and TRBJ1-1; 7 nucleotides agree with TRBD1. Germline V gene lookup returns CDR1 SGHVS and CDR2 FQNEAQ. V was clipped by 2 bases and J by 5 bases; unmatched bases: 23. The CDR3 loop spans 20 amino acids. The CDR3 reads CASSLMVGQLEGAQGTEAFF. DNA for the CDR3: TGTGCCAGCAGCTTAATGGTCGGGCAATTGGAGGGGGCGCAGGGGACTGAAGCTTTCTTT.

The chain is built from TRBV5-6 and TRBJ2-5, with 8 bases fitting TRBD1. The ends lost 0 bases at V and 4 bases at J; junction bases unmatched: 8. The CDR3 runs 16 residues. CDR1 and CDR2 from the germline V gene are SGHDT and YYEEEE. CDR3 in amino acids: CASSLAPAGGRETQYF. CDR3 bases: TGTGCCAGCAGCTTGGCCCCGGCAGGGGGCCGAGAGACCCAGTACTTC.

This rearrangement joins TRBV6-1 to TRBJ1-2, with TRBD1 matching over 8 bases. CDR3 length: 15 amino acids. Germline V lookup: CDR1 MNHNS, CDR2 SASEGT. After removal of 1 base from V and 4 bases from J, the junction contained 5 bases not matched to a gene. CDR3 coding DNA: TGTGCCAGCAGTGAAGGGCGGACAGGGCGCTATGGCTACACCTTC. Its translation is CASSEGRTGRYGYTF.

Here the CDR3 reads CAIRVTGVFSEAFF. Written as DNA, the CDR3 is TGTGCCATCAGGGTGACAGGGGTTTTTTCTGAAGCTTTCTTT. The chain joins TRBV10-3 to TRBJ1-1; 8 bases align to TRBD1. J was trimmed by 6 bases and V by 6 bases; bases with no gene match: 9. This CDR3 is 14 amino acids long. Germline V gene sequence: CDR1 ENHRY, CDR2 SYGVKD.

The V call is TRBV4-1, the J call TRBJ1-2; D might be TRBD1 (5 bases). V lost 1 base to trimming and J lost 6 bases, with 6 bases between them. Per the germline V gene, CDR1 is MGHRA and CDR2 is YSYEKL. The CDR3 is 12 residues long. The CDR3 bases are TGCGCCAGCAGCCAAGCAGGGAATGGCTACACCTTC. Protein: CASSQAGNGYTF.

This chain joins TRBV2 and TRBJ1-6; weak D call: TRBD1 (5 bases). The V end was cut by 10 bases, the J end by 0 bases, with 22 bases between. This CDR3 is built from 18 residues. Germline V gene lookup returns CDR1 SNHLY and CDR2 FYNNEI. CDR3 DNA sequence: TGTGCCACCTCCCGATTGGGGCAGACAAGCTCCTATAATTCACCCCTCCACTTT. It encodes CATSRLGQTSSYNSPLHF.

V gene TRBV29-1 combines with J gene TRBJ1-2; 7 nucleotides align to TRBD1. V trimming: 3 bases; J trimming: 2 bases; junction bases outside the gene matches: 9. This CDR3 comprises 15 residues. Germline CDR1 reads SQVTM; CDR2 reads ANQGSEA. The CDR3 is CSVELGQDPNYGYTF. For the CDR3, the DNA is TGCAGCGTTGAGCTTGGACAGGACCCCAACTATGGCTACACCTTC.

The CDR3, as DNA: TGTGCCAGCAGCACCCCCCGGGGGGCTCCCCTAACTAATGAAAAACTGTTTTTT. Translation: CASSTPRGAPLTNEKLFF. This chain joins TRBV7-9 and TRBJ1-4; D possibly corresponds to TRBD1 (6 bases). V was shortened by 5 bases and J by 1 base, with 20 bases between the two germline ends. CDR1 is SEHNR and CDR2 is FQNEAQ in the germline V gene (reference sequence). CDR3 length: 18 residues.

V usage is TRBV10-3 and J usage is TRBJ1-5; 8 positions agree with TRBD1. V shed 2 bases and J 6 bases; nucleotides not matched to a gene: 6. Germline CDR1 reads ENHRY; CDR2 reads SYGVKD. This CDR3 has 15 residues. The CDR3 DNA reads as TGTGCCATCAGTGAGCAGGGGGCGAGCGGTCAGCCCCAGCATTTT. Its protein product is CAISEQGASGQPQHF.